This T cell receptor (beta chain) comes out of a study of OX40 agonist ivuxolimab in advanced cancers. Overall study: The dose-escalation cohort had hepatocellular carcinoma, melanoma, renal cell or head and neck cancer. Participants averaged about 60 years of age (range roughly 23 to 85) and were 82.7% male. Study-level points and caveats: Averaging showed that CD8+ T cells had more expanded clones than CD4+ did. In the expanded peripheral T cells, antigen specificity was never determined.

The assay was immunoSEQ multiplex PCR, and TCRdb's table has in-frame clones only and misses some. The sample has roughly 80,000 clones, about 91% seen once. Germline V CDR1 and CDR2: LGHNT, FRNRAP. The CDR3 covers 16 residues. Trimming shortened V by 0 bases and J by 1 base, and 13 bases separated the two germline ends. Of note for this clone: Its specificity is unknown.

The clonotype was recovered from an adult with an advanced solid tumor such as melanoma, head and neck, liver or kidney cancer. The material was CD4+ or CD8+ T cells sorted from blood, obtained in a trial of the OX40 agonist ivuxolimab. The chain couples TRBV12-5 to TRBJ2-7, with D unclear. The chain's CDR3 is CASGLVASAKSYEQYF. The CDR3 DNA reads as TGTGCTAGTGGTTTGGTAGCGAGCGCGAAGTCCTACGAGCAGTACTTC.